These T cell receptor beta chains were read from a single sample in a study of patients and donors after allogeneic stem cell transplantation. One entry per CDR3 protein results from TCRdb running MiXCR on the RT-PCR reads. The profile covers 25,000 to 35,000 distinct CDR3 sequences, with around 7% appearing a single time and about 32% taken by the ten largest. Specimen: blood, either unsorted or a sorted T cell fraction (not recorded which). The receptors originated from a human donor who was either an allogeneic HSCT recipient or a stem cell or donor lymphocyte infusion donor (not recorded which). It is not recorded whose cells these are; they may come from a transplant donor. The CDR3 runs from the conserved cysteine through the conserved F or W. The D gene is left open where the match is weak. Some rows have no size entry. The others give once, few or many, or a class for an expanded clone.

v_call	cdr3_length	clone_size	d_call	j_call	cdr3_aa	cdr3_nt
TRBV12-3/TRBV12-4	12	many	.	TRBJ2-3	CASSFFTDTQYF	TGTGCCAGCAGTTTTTTTACAGATACGCAGTATTTT
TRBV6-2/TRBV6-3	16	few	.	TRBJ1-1	CASSSFYAPWVRDAFF	TGTGCCAGCAGTTCCTTTTATGCCCCTTGGGTACGGGACGCTTTCTTT
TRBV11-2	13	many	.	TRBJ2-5	CASKRDFQETQYF	TGTGCCAGCAAGAGGGATTTCCAAGAGACCCAGTACTTC
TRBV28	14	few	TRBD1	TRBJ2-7	CASKRGQGDYEQYF	TGTGCCAGCAAAAGGGGACAGGGGGACTACGAGCAGTACTTC
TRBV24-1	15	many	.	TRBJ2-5	CATSDFVRGGETQYF	TGTGCCACCAGTGATTTTGTCAGGGGCGGAGAGACCCAGTACTTC
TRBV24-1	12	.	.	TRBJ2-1	CATSGTPSEQFF	TGTGCCACCAGTGGGACTCCAAGTGAGCAGTTCTTC
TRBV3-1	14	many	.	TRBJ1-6	CASSQREARGPLHF	TGTGCCAGCAGCCAGAGGGAGGCCAGGGGACCCCTCCACTTT
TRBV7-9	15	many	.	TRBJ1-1	CASSLGGGRNTEAFF	TGTGCCAGCAGCTTAGGGGGGGGACGGAACACTGAAGCTTTCTTT
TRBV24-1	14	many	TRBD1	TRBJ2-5	CATSSQGAVETQYF	TGTGCCACCAGTAGCCAGGGGGCTGTAGAGACCCAGTACTTC
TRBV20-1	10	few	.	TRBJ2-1	CSARNNEQFF	TGCAGTGCTAGGAACAATGAGCAGTTCTTC
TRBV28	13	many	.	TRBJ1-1	CASSWLGMAEAFF	TGTGCCAGCAGTTGGCTGGGGATGGCTGAAGCTTTCTTT
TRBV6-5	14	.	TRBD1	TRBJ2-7	CASSYLQGAREQYF	TGTGCCAGCAGTTACCTACAGGGGGCGCGGGAGCAGTACTTC
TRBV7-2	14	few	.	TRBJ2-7	CASSPLLGAYEQYF	TGTGCCAGCAGCCCGCTCTTGGGAGCATACGAGCAGTACTTC
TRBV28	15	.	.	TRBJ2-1	CASSPGTGVDNEQFF	TGTGCCAGCAGCCCGGGAACCGGGGTGGACAATGAGCAGTTCTTC
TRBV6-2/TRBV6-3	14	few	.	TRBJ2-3	CASMRWDGTDTQYF	TGTGCCAGCATGAGGTGGGATGGCACAGATACGCAGTATTTT
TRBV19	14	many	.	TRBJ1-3	CASSPGHSGNTIYF	TGTGCCAGTAGCCCGGGGCACTCTGGAAACACCATATATTTT
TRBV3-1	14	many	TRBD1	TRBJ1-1	CASSTTGVNTEAFF	TGTGCCAGCAGTACTACAGGGGTGAACACTGAAGCTTTCTTT
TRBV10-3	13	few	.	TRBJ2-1	CAIRDGLFPEQFF	TGTGCCATCAGGGATGGACTGTTCCCTGAGCAGTTCTTC
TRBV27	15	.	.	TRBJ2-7	CASSFGGTEPYEQYF	TGTGCCAGCAGTTTCGGGGGGACAGAACCCTACGAGCAGTACTTC
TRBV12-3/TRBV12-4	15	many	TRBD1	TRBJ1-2	CASSLRQGLLGGYTF	TGTGCCAGCAGTTTACGACAGGGCCTCCTTGGTGGCTACACCTTC
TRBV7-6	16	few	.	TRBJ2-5	CASSLGLIPYQETQYF	TGTGCCAGCAGCTTAGGGCTCATACCGTACCAAGAGACCCAGTACTTC
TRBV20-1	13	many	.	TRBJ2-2	CSAPGRLTGELFF	TGCAGTGCGCCGGGACGTCTCACCGGGGAGCTGTTTTTT
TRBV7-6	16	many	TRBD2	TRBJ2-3	CASSLWASGSTDTQYF	TGTGCCAGCAGCTTATGGGCTAGCGGGAGCACAGATACGCAGTATTTT
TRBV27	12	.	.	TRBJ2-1	CASSPNRNEQFF	TGTGCCAGCAGCCCAAATCGGAATGAGCAGTTCTTC
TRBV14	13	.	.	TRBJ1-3	CASSQISGNTIYF	TGTGCCAGCAGCCAAATCTCTGGAAACACCATATATTTT
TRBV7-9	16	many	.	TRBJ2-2	CASSLIPTENTGELFF	TGTGCCAGCAGCTTAATTCCTACCGAGAACACCGGGGAGCTGTTTTTT
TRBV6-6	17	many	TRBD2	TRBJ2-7	CASSYIPSGTSGYEQYF	TGTGCCAGCAGTTACATCCCCAGCGGGACTAGCGGCTACGAGCAGTACTTC
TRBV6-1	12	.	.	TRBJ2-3	CASSKLGDTQYF	TGTGCCAGCTCCAAGCTGGGGGATACGCAGTATTTT
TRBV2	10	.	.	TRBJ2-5	CASSLETQYF	TGTGCCAGCAGTCTGGAGACCCAGTACTTC
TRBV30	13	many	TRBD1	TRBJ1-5	CAWSRDRDQPQHF	TGTGCCTGGAGTCGGGACAGGGATCAGCCCCAGCATTTT
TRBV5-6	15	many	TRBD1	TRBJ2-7	CASSLAGTGGREQYF	TGTGCCAGCAGCTTGGCCGGGACAGGGGGCCGCGAGCAGTACTTC
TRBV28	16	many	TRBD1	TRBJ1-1	CASRTGTGVMNTEAFF	TGTGCCAGCAGGACCGGGACAGGGGTTATGAACACTGAAGCTTTCTTT
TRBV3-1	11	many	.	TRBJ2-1	CASSQGYEQFF	TGTGCCAGCAGCCAAGGTTATGAGCAGTTCTTC
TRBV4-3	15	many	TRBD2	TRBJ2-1	CASSQDWAGGNEQFF	TGCGCCAGCAGCCAAGATTGGGCGGGGGGGAATGAGCAGTTCTTC
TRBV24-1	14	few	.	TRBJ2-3	CATSDAMTADTQYF	TGTGCCACCAGTGATGCCATGACTGCAGATACGCAGTATTTT
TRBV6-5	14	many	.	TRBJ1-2	CASSYSTMGNGYTF	TGTGCCAGCAGTTACTCGACGATGGGGAATGGCTACACCTTC
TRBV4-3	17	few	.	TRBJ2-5	CASSHEAGTSYQETQYF	TGCGCCAGCAGCCATGAAGCCGGGACCTCGTACCAAGAGACCCAGTACTTC
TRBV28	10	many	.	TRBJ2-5	CASGQETQYF	TGTGCTTCCGGCCAAGAGACCCAGTACTTC
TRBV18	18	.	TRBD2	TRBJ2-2	CASSPQLAGVTGTGELFF	TGTGCCAGCTCACCACAACTAGCGGGAGTCACCGGCACCGGGGAGCTGTTTTTT
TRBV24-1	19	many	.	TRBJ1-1	CATNIMDDPPGIMNTEAFF	TGTGCCACCAACATTATGGACGATCCTCCGGGGATTATGAACACTGAAGCTTTCTTT
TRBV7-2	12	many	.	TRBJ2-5	CASSLVQETQYF	TGTGCCAGCAGCTTAGTCCAAGAGACCCAGTACTTC
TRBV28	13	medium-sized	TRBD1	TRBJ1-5	CASSDRGAQPQHF	TGTGCCAGCAGTGACAGGGGGGCTCAGCCCCAGCATTTT
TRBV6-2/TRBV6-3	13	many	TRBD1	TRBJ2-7	CASIQGQSYEQYF	TGTGCCAGCATTCAGGGACAGAGCTACGAGCAGTACTTC
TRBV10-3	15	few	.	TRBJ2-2	CAISESSTITGELFF	TGTGCCATCAGTGAGTCGAGTACGATTACCGGGGAGCTGTTTTTT
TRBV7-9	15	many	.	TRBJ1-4	CASSLDLGAREKLFF	TGTGCCAGCAGCTTAGACCTGGGGGCCCGAGAAAAACTGTTTTTT
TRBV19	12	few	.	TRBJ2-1	CASSMMGNEQFF	TGTGCCAGTAGTATGATGGGTAATGAGCAGTTCTTC
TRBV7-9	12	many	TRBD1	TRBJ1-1	CATGQGNTEAFF	TGTGCCACCGGACAGGGTAACACTGAAGCTTTCTTT
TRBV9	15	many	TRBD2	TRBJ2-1	CASSAATSGYNEQFF	TGTGCCAGCAGCGCCGCGACTAGCGGGTACAATGAGCAGTTCTTC
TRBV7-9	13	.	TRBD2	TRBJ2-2	CASSPGRPGELFF	TGTGCCAGCAGCCCCGGGAGGCCCGGGGAGCTGTTTTTT
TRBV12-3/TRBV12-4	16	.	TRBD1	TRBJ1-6	CASSPDRAKGNSPLHF	TGTGCCAGCAGTCCGGACAGGGCGAAGGGTAATTCACCCCTCCACTTT
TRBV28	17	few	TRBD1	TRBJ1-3	CASRNLGQTGSSRTIYF	TGTGCCAGCAGGAACCTGGGACAGACGGGATCTTCGCGGACCATATATTTT
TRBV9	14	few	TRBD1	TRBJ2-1	CASSDRGVGNEQFF	TGTGCCAGCAGCGACAGGGGGGTGGGCAATGAGCAGTTCTTC
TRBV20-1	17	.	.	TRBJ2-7	CSARGGLGGYRPYEQYF	TGCAGTGCTAGAGGGGGTTTGGGAGGCTATCGTCCCTACGAGCAGTACTTC
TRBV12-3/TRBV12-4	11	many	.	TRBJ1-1	CASSGQGVAFF	TGTGCCAGCAGTGGCCAGGGTGTAGCTTTCTTT
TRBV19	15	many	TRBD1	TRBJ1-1	CASSIDVGQGAEAFF	TGTGCCAGTAGTATAGACGTGGGACAGGGAGCGGAAGCTTTCTTT